The rows below give T cell receptor beta chains drawn from one sample of a study of blood T cell repertoires in COVID-19. Assay: immunoSEQ multiplex PCR; the TCRdb copy retains only in-frame clones and omits some. The sample contains 380,000 or so clones, approximately 86% of which appear only once. Sequencing used peripheral blood. These receptors came from a woman between 55 and 75 years old with COVID-19, enrolled during active disease. CDR3s include the opening cysteine and the closing phenylalanine or tryptophan. D genes are given only for firm matches. Where a row states a size, it is once, few, many or the class of an expanded clone; other rows omit it.

d_call j_call v_call clone_size cdr3_aa cdr3_nt
- TRBJ1-4 TRBV19 - CASSIGTVGEKLFF TGTGCCAGTAGTATAGGTACAGTCGGCGAAAAACTGTTTTTT
- TRBJ2-1 TRBV5-4 - CASSLTEYNEQFF TGTGCCAGCAGCTTGACGGAGTACAATGAGCAGTTCTTC
- TRBJ1-1 TRBV7-9 - CASSLVQRGTEAFF TGTGCCAGCAGCTTAGTTCAGCGCGGCACTGAAGCTTTCTTT
- TRBJ2-4 TRBV5-1 - CASDPPHSTTHKKKAKNIQYF TGCGCCAGCGACCCCCCACATAGTACTACCCATAAAAAAAAAGCCAAAAACATTCAGTACTTC
- TRBJ2-3 TRBV10-3 - CAIRVGGVGTDTQYF TGTGCCATCAGGGTAGGGGGGGTCGGAACAGATACGCAGTATTTT
- TRBJ1-3 TRBV6-6 - CASSQFRGHSGNTIYF TGTGCCAGCAGTCAGTTCCGTGGACACAGTGGAAACACCATATATTTT
TRBD1 TRBJ2-3 TRBV24-1 - CATSDPGQGVDTQYF TGTGCCACCAGTGATCCGGGACAGGGAGTAGATACGCAGTATTTT
- TRBJ2-3 TRBV19 - CASTSTDTQYF TGTGCCAGTACTAGCACAGATACGCAGTATTTT
- TRBJ1-1 TRBV7-6 few CASSFKNTEAFF TGTGCCAGCAGCTTTAAGAACACTGAAGCTTTCTTT
- TRBJ1-2 TRBV12-5 - CASGLAPPAGNYGYTF TGTGCTAGTGGTTTGGCCCCTCCGGCGGGGAACTATGGCTACACCTTC
TRBD2 TRBJ2-7 TRBV19 - CASRRTSGQSYEQYF TGTGCCAGTAGACGGACTAGCGGCCAGTCCTACGAGCAGTACTTC
TRBD2 TRBJ2-1 TRBV9 once CASSPRLAVYNEQFF TGTGCCAGCAGCCCCCGACTAGCGGTCTACAATGAGCAGTTCTTC
- TRBJ1-2 TRBV6-4 - CASSVGGNYGYTF TGTGCCAGCAGTGTGGGGGGTAACTATGGCTACACCTTC
TRBD1 TRBJ1-1 TRBV18 - CASSPRGQGGNTEAFF TGTGCCAGCTCACCTAGGGGGCAGGGAGGAAATACTGAAGCTTTCTTT
- TRBJ1-2 TRBV20-1 - CSASTAAYGYTF TGCAGTGCTAGTACGGCGGCTTATGGCTACACCTTC
- TRBJ1-3 TRBV5-1 - CASSLTGPSSGNTIYF TGCGCCAGCAGCTTGACAGGGCCAAGCTCTGGAAACACCATATATTTT
- TRBJ2-5 TRBV3-1/TRBV3-2 - CASRSSGAETQYF TGTGCCAGTAGGTCGTCAGGGGCGGAGACCCAGTACTTC
TRBD1 TRBJ2-2 TRBV5-4 - CASSLNRGRNTGELFF TGTGCCAGCAGCTTAAACAGGGGCCGGAACACCGGGGAGCTGTTTTTT
- TRBJ1-2 TRBV3-1/TRBV3-2 - CASSQEGGVHSLSTTVYGYTF TGTGCCAGCAGCCAAGAGGGAGGGGTCCACTCTCTGAGCACTACTGTCTATGGCTACACCTTC
- TRBJ1-4 TRBV9 - CASSPGESTNEKLFF TGTGCCAGCAGCCCCGGGGAGTCAACTAATGAAAAACTGTTTTTT
- TRBJ1-1 TRBV10-1 - CASSKSGNTGTEAFF TGCGCCAGCAGTAAGAGCGGGAACACTGGGACTGAAGCTTTCTTT
TRBD2 TRBJ2-1 TRBV3-1/TRBV3-2 - CASSQEAGGTYNEQFF TGTGCCAGCAGCCAAGAAGCGGGGGGCACTTACAATGAGCAGTTCTTC
- TRBJ1-2 TRBV29-1 - CSVPLGGYGYTF TGCAGCGTCCCCTTAGGGGGTTATGGCTACACCTTC
- TRBJ2-7 TRBV5-6 once CASSVAGFSYEQYF TGTGCCAGCAGCGTCGCGGGGTTCTCCTACGAGCAGTACTTC
- TRBJ1-2 TRBV30 - CAWNRVTFYGYTF TGTGCCTGGAACAGGGTAACTTTCTATGGCTACACCTTC
- TRBJ2-5 TRBV7-9 - CASSLGAHERQETQYF TGTGCCAGCAGCTTAGGGGCCCACGAACGACAAGAGACCCAGTACTTC
- TRBJ2-1 TRBV30 - CAWSVQGNEQFF TGTGCCTGGAGTGTACAGGGAAATGAGCAGTTCTTC
TRBD1 TRBJ1-1 TRBV4-3 - CASTTGGGHTEAFF TGCGCCAGCACCACAGGGGGCGGACACACTGAAGCTTTCTTT
- TRBJ1-1 TRBV5-1 - CASSSSAGGNTEAFF TGCGCCAGCAGCTCCTCGGCGGGGGGGAACACTGAAGCTTTCTTT
- TRBJ2-1 TRBV7-3 - CASSFVQAPYNEQFF TGTGCCAGCAGCTTCGTCCAGGCGCCCTACAATGAGCAGTTCTTC
TRBD2 TRBJ2-5 TRBV6-6 - CASSWDYLSQETQYF TGTGCCAGCAGTTGGGACTATCTCAGTCAAGAGACCCAGTACTTC
TRBD1 TRBJ1-1 TRBV4-3 - CASSHEPWDRGISTEAFF TGCGCCAGCAGCCACGAACCTTGGGACAGGGGAATCAGCACTGAAGCTTTCTTT
- TRBJ1-1 TRBV10-3 - CAITPRQNTEAFF TGTGCCATCACCCCCCGACAGAACACTGAAGCTTTCTTT
TRBD1 TRBJ2-1 TRBV24-1 - CATSPGGTGGLYEQFF TGTGCCACCAGCCCCGGGGGGACAGGGGGTTTATACGAGCAGTTCTTC
TRBD1 TRBJ1-2 TRBV7-2 - CASSLTYRGEGYGYTF TGTGCCAGCAGCTTAACCTACAGGGGTGAGGGCTATGGCTACACCTTC
TRBD1 TRBJ2-7 TRBV27 - CASSPTPGQSAYEQYF TGTGCCAGCAGTCCTACTCCGGGACAGTCAGCCTACGAGCAGTACTTC
- TRBJ2-5 TRBV10-1 - CASSDGQQETQYF TGCGCCAGCAGTGACGGACAGCAAGAGACCCAGTACTTC
TRBD2 TRBJ2-3 TRBV18 - CASSLGLAGKDTQYF TGTGCCAGCTCACTTGGACTAGCGGGGAAAGATACGCAGTATTTT
TRBD2 TRBJ2-2 TRBV2 - CASHRLASNTGELFF TGTGCCAGCCACAGACTAGCTTCGAACACCGGGGAGCTGTTTTTT
- TRBJ1-1 TRBV11-2 - CASSLTGKYTEAFF TGTGCCAGCAGCTTAACGGGGAAATACACTGAAGCTTTCTTT
TRBD1 TRBJ1-4 TRBV7-9 - CASSRGTGKEKLFF TGTGCCAGCAGCAGAGGGACAGGGAAGGAAAAACTGTTTTTT
TRBD1 TRBJ1-1 TRBV5-4 - CASSLTGGTEAFF TGTGCCAGCAGTTTGACAGGGGGCACTGAAGCTTTCTTT
TRBD2 TRBJ2-3 TRBV7-9 - CASSLRAGQDTQYF TGTGCCAGCAGCTTAAGAGCGGGGCAAGATACGCAGTATTTT
TRBD1 TRBJ1-2 TRBV6-5 - CASSKLTGYEGYTF TGTGCCAGCAGTAAACTGACAGGGTATGAGGGCTACACCTTC
- TRBJ2-7 TRBV7-9 - CASSLQGRPEMYF TGTGCCAGCAGCTTACAGGGGCGGCCTGAGATGTACTTC
- TRBJ1-2 TRBV27 - CASSFGRGVWGYTF TGTGCCAGCAGTTTCGGCAGGGGCGTCTGGGGCTACACCTTC
- TRBJ2-5 TRBV18 - CASSLGGTVQETQYF TGTGCCAGCTCACTCGGAGGGACAGTTCAAGAGACCCAGTACTTC
- TRBJ1-1 TRBV30 - CAWRSVSGAFF TGTGCCTGGAGATCCGTGTCGGGAGCTTTCTTT
- TRBJ1-2 TRBV29-1 - CSVEDDGGRGYTF TGCAGCGTTGAAGATGATGGTGGGAGGGGCTACACCTTC